The following is a T cell receptor (beta chain) sequence with its context. No antigen is known for it. Method: immunoSEQ multiplex PCR; TCRdb's copy keeps in-frame clones and lacks some. The data contain about 54,000 clones, 65% to 90% of them singletons. Expansion with viral peptide pools was applied to antigen-specific CD4+ T cells by the ViraFEST assay prior to sequencing. CD4+ T cells were isolated after about nine days of culture. Among the vaccine recipients, none had a prior SARS-CoV-2 infection, and nucleocapsid antibodies were negative. PBMC cultures contained about 2 million cells per well, approximately 9.2 IU/ml IL-2 and about 9.7 ug/ml peptides. Half the medium was replaced with IL-2 medium on days 3 and 7. The source of the sample is a study of vaccination effects on CD4 cells after COVID-19. There are 16 residues in the CDR3. The germline CDR1 and CDR2 sequences are LNHDA and SQIVND (reference sequence). V shed 3 bases and J shed 2 bases, with 14 bases lying between them.

Study observations and caveats: The authors studied few convalescent patients and collected no early post-infection timepoints.

The input for sequencing was CD4+ T cells from PBMCs cultured with HCoV-229E spike peptides, taken before COVID-19 vaccination. This TCR came from a human donor who received a COVID-19 vaccine. The V gene is TRBV19, the J gene TRBJ2-1; perhaps TRBD1 as D (6 bases). The CDR3 loop reads CASSILRGGTYNEQFF. Here the CDR3 DNA reads TGTGCCAGTAGTATCCTTCGTGGGGGCACCTACAATGAGCAGTTCTTC.